The TCR beta chain under discussion was sequenced for a study of blood T cell repertoires in COVID-19. Study-wide context: COVID-19 samples collected from the United States, Italy and Spain covered acute and convalescent phases.

J was trimmed by 9 bases and V by 3 bases; bases with no gene match: 6. Germline lookup yields CDR1 SNHLY and CDR2 FYNNEI. The CDR3 has 15 residues. Using immunoSEQ multiplex PCR, the repertoire was profiled, and TCRdb retains in-frame clones only, with some absent. The sample lists tens of thousands of clones; about 80% were seen once. This chain uses TRBV2 with TRBJ1-6; TRBD1 matches 9 bases. The sample consisted of peripheral blood. The sequence was obtained from a man aged 45-60 years with acute or convalescent COVID-19. This CDR3 reads CASSDLGQGVSPLHF. The CDR3 DNA is TGTGCCAGCAGTGACCTGGGACAGGGCGTTTCACCCCTCCACTTT.